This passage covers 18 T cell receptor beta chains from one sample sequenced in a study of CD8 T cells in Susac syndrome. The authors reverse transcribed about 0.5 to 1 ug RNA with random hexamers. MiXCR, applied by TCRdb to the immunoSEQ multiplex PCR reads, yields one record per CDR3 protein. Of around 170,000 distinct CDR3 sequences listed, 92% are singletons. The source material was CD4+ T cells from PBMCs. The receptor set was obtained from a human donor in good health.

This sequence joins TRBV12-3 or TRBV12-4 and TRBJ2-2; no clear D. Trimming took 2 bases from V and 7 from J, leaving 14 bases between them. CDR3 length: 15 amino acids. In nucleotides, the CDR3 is TGTGCCAGCAGTTTATCAGGCGGCACTCACGGGGAGCTGTTTTTT. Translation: CASSLSGGTHGELFF.

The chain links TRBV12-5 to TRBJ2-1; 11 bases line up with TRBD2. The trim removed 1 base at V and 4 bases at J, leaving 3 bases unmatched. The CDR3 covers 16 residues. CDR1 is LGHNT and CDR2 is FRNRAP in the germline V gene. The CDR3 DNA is TGTGCTAGTGGTTTGGCTAGCGGGGGGCCTTACAATGAGCAGTTCTTC. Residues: CASGLASGGPYNEQFF.

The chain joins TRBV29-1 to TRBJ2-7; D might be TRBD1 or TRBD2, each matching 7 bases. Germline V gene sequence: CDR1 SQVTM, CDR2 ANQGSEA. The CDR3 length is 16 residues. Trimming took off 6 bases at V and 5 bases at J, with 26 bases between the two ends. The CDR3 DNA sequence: TGCAGCGTGAGGGAAGGCGCGGGGGCCCAGGGGGACGAGCAGTACTTC. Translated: CSVREGAGAQGDEQYF.

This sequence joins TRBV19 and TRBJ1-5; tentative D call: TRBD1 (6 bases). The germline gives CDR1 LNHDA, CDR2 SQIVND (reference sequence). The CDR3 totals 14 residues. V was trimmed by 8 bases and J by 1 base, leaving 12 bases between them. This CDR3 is CASGGGVSNQPQHF. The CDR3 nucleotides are TGTGCCAGTGGAGGGGGAGTCAGCAATCAGCCCCAGCATTTT.

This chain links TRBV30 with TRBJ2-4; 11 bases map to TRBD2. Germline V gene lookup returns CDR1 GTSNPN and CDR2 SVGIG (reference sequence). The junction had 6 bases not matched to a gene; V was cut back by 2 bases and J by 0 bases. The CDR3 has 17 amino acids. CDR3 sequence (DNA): TGTGCCTGGAGTCGACTAGCGGGACTACTAGCCAAAAACATTCAGTACTTC. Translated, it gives CAWSRLAGLLAKNIQYF.

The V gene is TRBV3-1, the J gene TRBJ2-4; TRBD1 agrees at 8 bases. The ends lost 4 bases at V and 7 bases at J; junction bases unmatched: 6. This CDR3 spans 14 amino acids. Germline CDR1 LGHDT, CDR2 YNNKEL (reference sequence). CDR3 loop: CASSLPGQVNIQYF. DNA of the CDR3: TGTGCCAGCAGCCTTCCGGGACAGGTCAACATTCAGTACTTC.

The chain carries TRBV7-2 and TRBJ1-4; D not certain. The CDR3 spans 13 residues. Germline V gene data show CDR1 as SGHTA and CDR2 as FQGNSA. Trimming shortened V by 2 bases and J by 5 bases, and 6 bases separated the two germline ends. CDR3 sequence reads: CASSLMKNEKLFF. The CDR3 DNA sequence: TGTGCCAGCAGCTTAATGAAGAATGAAAAACTGTTTTTT.

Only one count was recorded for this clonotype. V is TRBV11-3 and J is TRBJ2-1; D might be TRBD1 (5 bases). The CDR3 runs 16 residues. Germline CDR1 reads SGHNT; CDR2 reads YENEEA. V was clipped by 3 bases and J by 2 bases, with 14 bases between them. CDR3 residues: CASSFVPQGTYNEQFF. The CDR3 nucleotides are TGTGCCAGCAGCTTCGTACCCCAGGGAACCTACAATGAGCAGTTCTTC. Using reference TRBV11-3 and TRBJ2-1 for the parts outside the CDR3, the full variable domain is EAGVVQSPRYKIIEKKQPVAFWCNPISGHNTLYWYLQNLGQGPELLIRYENEEAVDDSQLPKDRFSAERLKGVDSTLKIQPAELGDSAVYLCASSFVPQGTYNEQFFGPGTRLTVL.

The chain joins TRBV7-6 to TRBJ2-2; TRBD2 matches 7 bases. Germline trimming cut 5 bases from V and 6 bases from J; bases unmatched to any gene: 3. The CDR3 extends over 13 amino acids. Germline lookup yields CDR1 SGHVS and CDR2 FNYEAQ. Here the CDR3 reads CASSGLVSGELFF. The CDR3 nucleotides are TGTGCCAGCAGCGGACTAGTATCCGGGGAGCTGTTTTTT.

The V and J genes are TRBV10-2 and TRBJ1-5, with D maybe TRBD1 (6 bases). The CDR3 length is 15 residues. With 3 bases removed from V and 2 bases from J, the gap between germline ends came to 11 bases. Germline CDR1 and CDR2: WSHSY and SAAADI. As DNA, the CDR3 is TGCGCCAGCAGTGATGACAGGTGGGGCAATCAGCCCCAGCATTTT. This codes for CASSDDRWGNQPQHF.

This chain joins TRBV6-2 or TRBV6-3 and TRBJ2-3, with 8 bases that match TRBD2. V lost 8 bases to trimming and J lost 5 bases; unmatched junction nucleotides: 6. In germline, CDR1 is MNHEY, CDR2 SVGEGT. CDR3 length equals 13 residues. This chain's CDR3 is CASSGGQRDTQYF. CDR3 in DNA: TGTGCCAGCTCGGGGGGGCAGAGAGATACGCAGTATTTT.

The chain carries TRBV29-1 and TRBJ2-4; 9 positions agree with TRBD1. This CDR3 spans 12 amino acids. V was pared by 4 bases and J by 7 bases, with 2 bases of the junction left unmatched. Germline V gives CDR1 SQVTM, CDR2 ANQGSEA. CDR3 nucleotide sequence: TGCAGCGTTGGGACAGGGGAGAACATTCAGTACTTC. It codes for CSVGTGENIQYF.

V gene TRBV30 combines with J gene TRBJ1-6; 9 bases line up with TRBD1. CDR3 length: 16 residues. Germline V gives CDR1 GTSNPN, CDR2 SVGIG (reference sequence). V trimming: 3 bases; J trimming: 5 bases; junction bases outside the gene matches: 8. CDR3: CAWRARTGANNSPLHF. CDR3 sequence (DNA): TGTGCCTGGAGGGCCCGGACAGGGGCGAATAATTCACCCCTCCACTTT. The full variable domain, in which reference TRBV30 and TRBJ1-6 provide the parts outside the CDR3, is SQTIHQWPATLVQPVGSPLSLECTVEGTSNPNLYWYRQAAGRGLQLLFYSVGIGQISSEVPQNLSASRPQDRQFILSSKKLLLSDSGFYLCAWRARTGANNSPLHFGNGTRLTVT.

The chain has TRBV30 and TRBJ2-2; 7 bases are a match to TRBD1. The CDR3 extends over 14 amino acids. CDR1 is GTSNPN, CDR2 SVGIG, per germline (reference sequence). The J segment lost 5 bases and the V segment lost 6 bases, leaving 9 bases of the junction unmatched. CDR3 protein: CACSQGVKTGELFF. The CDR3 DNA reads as TGTGCCTGCTCGCAGGGGGTGAAGACCGGGGAGCTGTTTTTT.

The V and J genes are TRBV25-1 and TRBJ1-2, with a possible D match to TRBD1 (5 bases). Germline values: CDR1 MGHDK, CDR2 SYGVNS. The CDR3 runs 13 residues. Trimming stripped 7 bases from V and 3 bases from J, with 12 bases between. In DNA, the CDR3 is TGTGCCAGCAACCCAGGGATGGACTATGGCTACACCTTC. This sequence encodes CASNPGMDYGYTF.

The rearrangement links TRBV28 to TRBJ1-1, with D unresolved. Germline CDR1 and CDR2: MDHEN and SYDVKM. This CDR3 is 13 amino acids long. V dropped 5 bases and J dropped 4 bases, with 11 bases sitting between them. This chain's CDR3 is CASSPSRGTEAFF. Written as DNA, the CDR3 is TGTGCCAGCAGTCCCAGTCGAGGCACTGAAGCTTTCTTT.

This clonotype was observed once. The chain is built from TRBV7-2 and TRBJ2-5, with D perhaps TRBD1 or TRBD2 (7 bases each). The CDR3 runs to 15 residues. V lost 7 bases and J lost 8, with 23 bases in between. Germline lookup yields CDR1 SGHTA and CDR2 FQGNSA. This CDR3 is CASTNLGGAGGTQYF. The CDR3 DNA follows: TGTGCCAGCACCAACTTAGGGGGGGCAGGGGGTACCCAGTACTTC.

In nucleotides, the CDR3 is TGCAGTGCTAGAAATCCGGTGGCGGGAGGGCTGTACTTC. Amino acid sequence: CSARNPVAGGLYF. This chain uses TRBV20-1 with TRBJ2-7, with TRBD2 matching over 9 bases. Germline V lookup: CDR1 DFQATT, CDR2 SNEGSKA (reference sequence). With V trimmed by 2 bases and J by 12 bases, 11 bases remained unmatched. CDR3 length: 13 amino acids.